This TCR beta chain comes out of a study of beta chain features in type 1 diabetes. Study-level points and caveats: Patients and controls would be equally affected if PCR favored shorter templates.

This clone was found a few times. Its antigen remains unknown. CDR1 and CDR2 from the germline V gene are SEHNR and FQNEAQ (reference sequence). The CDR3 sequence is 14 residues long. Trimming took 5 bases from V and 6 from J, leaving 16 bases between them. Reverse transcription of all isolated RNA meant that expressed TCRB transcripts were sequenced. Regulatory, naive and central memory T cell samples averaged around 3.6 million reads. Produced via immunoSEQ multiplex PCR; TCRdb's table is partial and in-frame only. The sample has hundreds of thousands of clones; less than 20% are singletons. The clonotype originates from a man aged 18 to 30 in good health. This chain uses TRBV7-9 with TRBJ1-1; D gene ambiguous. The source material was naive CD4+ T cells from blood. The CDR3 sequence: CASSPPRGLAEAFF. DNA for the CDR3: TGTGCCAGCAGCCCACCCAGAGGGCTCGCTGAAGCTTTCTTT.